This T cell receptor beta chain was recorded in a study of blood T cells in healthy people across ages. Study-level findings and limits: Possibly, changes in expanded clonotypes were confounded because donor CMV status was unknown. Older individuals had lower TCR beta diversity per million T cells (the decline was roughly linear).

In its sample, this clonotype was seen a few times. Its specificity is unknown. Total RNA was extracted at no less than 6 micrograms per sample. Germline loops: CDR1 MRHNA, CDR2 SNTAGT. The CDR3 is 15 residues long. After removal of 3 bases from V and 4 bases from J, the junction contained 3 bases not matched to a gene. Then a second PCR, running about 7 to 11 cycles, was carried out with a sample-barcoded 5' primer and a J-beta primer mix. Each of the cDNA molecules was tagged by a template-switch adaptor with 12 random nucleotides. TCRdb redid the calling of the 5' RACE reads with MiXCR, one entry per CDR3 protein. The sample yields about 1.8 million distinct CDR3 sequences, roughly 50% seen once.

The TCR sequence derives from a woman aged 40-49 years in good health. Input material: blood. This rearrangement joins TRBV6-4 to TRBJ2-5; TRBD2 aligns across 12 bases. This CDR3 reads CASSETSGGGETQYF. The CDR3 DNA sequence: TGTGCCAGCAGTGAGACTAGCGGGGGCGGAGAGACCCAGTACTTC.